Below, 8 T cell receptor beta chains from the same sample are listed, as sequenced in a study of PD-1 blockade in classical Hodgkin lymphoma. Here immunoSEQ multiplex PCR was the method, and the copy in TCRdb shows in-frame clones only, minus some. The profile shows approximately 15,000 clones, around 84% of them singletons. Relapse after autologous stem cell transplantation occurred in every patient, and brentuximab vedotin exposure varied. This sample comprised peripheral blood mononuclear cells (PBMCs), obtained at baseline. These receptors originate from a human donor with classical Hodgkin lymphoma.

J is TRBJ2-7 and V is TRBV5-6, with 8 bases matching TRBD2. The CDR3 sequence is 15 residues long. V was pared by 4 bases and J by 4 bases, with 10 bases of the junction left unmatched. Germline V gene data show CDR1 as SGHDT and CDR2 as YYEEEE. In DNA form, the CDR3 reads TGTGCCAGCAGCCCCCGGGGGGGTTGGGATTACGAGCAGTACTTC. Residues: CASSPRGGWDYEQYF.

The chain combines TRBV7-8 with TRBJ2-7; possible D gene TRBD2, 7 bases. CDR3 length equals 15 residues. From germline, CDR1 is SGHVS and CDR2 FQNEAQ. V was trimmed by 5 bases and J by 7 bases, leaving 21 bases between them. The CDR3 nucleotides read TGTGCCAGCAGCCAAGCGGGACAACGGCATAGGGAGCAGTACTTC. It translates to CASSQAGQRHREQYF. The full variable domain, completed using reference TRBV7-8 and TRBJ2-7, is GAGVSQSPRYKVAKRGQDVALRCDPISGHVSLFWYQQALGQGPEFLTYFQNEAQLDKSGLPSDRFFAERPEGSVSTLKIQRTQQEDSAVYLCASSQAGQRHREQYFGPGTRLTVT.

The chain uses TRBV5-6 and TRBJ1-5; D is perhaps TRBD1 (5 bases). From germline, CDR1 is SGHDT and CDR2 YYEEEE. V dropped 0 bases and J dropped 0 bases, with 10 bases sitting between them. This CDR3 is 16 amino acids long. This CDR3 is CASSLGGTLSNQPQHF. CDR3 DNA: TGTGCCAGCAGCTTGGGGGGCACGCTTAGCAATCAGCCCCAGCATTTT.

V usage is TRBV5-8 and J usage is TRBJ2-5, with 8 bases matching TRBD1. Germline V CDR1 and CDR2: SGHTS, YDEGEE. Trimming removed 4 bases from V and 0 bases from J; junction bases left unmatched: 8. The CDR3 covers 16 residues. CDR3 residues: CASSRDRGRYQETQYF. The DNA for the CDR3 is TGTGCCAGCAGCCGAGACAGGGGAAGGTACCAAGAGACCCAGTACTTC.

The J gene is TRBJ2-6, the V gene TRBV9; 10 bases line up with TRBD1. J was trimmed by 1 base and V by 4 bases; bases with no gene match: 8. CDR1 is SGDLS and CDR2 is YYNGEE in the germline V gene. This CDR3 has 18 residues. The CDR3, as DNA: TGTGCCAGCAGCCCCCGGGACAGGGGAGAATCTGGGGCCAACGTCCTGACTTTC. Protein: CASSPRDRGESGANVLTF.

CDR3 loop: CASSFRGPLGNTIYF. In DNA form, the CDR3 reads TGTGCCAGCAGCTTTCGGGGTCCGCTCGGAAACACCATATATTTT. The V call is TRBV7-2, the J call TRBJ1-3; D gene unclear. V was pared by 3 bases and J by 4 bases, with 13 bases between. Germline CDR1 reads SGHTA; CDR2 reads FQGNSA. The CDR3 totals 15 residues.

This rearrangement joins TRBV19 to TRBJ2-7, with D unresolved. The CDR3 loop spans 13 amino acids. Germline assignment: CDR1 LNHDA and CDR2 SQIVND (reference sequence). Trimming removed 3 bases at V and 4 bases at J, with 10 bases between. The CDR3 reads CASSISLKYEQYV. CDR3 nucleotide sequence: TGTGCCAGTAGTATTTCGCTAAAGTACGAGCAGTACGTC.

The rearrangement uses TRBV4-3 and TRBJ2-7; 9 bases match TRBD2. CDR3 size: 17 residues. J was trimmed by 0 bases and V by 0 bases; bases with no gene match: 6. Per the germline V gene, CDR1 is LGHNA and CDR2 is YSLEER. CDR3 in amino acids: CASSQDREAGGSYEQYF. In nucleotides, the CDR3 is TGCGCCAGCAGCCAAGATCGGGAAGCGGGAGGCTCCTACGAGCAGTACTTC.